This TCR beta chain was identified during a study of control samples from healthy donors and cancer patients. Libraries were prepared by immunoSEQ multiplex PCR; TCRdb keeps only in-frame clonotypes and omits some of them. The sample includes a few hundred thousand clones, around nine tenths seen only once; the top ten take around 6.5%. V was pared by 9 bases and J by 2 bases, with 17 bases between. Germline lookup yields CDR1 MNHEY and CDR2 SMNVEV (reference sequence). The CDR3 length is 14 residues. Sequencing input: PBMCs. This sequence joins TRBV27 and TRBJ2-7; possibly TRBD1 for D (6 bases). The receptor was isolated from a man aged 40-55 years with head and neck cancer. CDR3 bases: TGTGCCAGTGGTACAGGGCCGAGCGCCTACGAGCAGTACTTC. It encodes CASGTGPSAYEQYF.